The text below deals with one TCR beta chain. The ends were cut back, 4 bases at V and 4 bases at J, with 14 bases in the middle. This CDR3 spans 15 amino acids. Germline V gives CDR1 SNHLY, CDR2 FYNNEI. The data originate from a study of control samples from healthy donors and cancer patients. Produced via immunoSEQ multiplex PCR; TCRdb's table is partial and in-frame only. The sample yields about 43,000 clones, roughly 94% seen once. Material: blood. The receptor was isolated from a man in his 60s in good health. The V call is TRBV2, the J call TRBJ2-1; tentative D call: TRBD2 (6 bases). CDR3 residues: CASSGPGLPYNEQFF. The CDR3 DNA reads TGTGCCAGCAGTGGGCCCGGACTACCATACAATGAGCAGTTCTTC. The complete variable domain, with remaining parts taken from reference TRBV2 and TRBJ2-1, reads EPEVTQTPSHQVTQMGQEVILRCVPISNHLYFYWYRQILGQKVEFLVSFYNNEISEKSEIFDDQFSVERPDGSNFTLKIRSTKLEDSAMYFCASSGPGLPYNEQFFGPGTRLTVL.